The 5 T cell receptor beta chains in this list originate from one sample, sequenced in a study of T-cell reconstitution after alpha-beta-depleted transplantation in children. It was with unique molecular identifiers that the TCRbeta library was prepared. Each CDR3 protein is one row after TCRdb ran MiXCR on the PCR reads. The sample has hundreds of thousands of distinct CDR3 sequences, approximately 12% seen once. Sequences were derived from PBMCs from the stem cell graft donor, sampled from the stem cell graft. Receptors were obtained from a human donor who donated a stem cell graft to a child with acute lymphoblastic leukemia.

This clonotype was detected many times. The chain uses TRBV20-1 and TRBJ2-7, with 7 bases matching TRBD2. The CDR3 spans 14 residues. Germline V CDR1 and CDR2: DFQATT, SNEGSKA (reference sequence). The V segment lost 4 bases and the J segment 4 bases; nucleotides outside the gene matches: 10. CDR3 in DNA: TGCAGTGCTACCCACAAGCGGGATTTGTACGAGCAGTACTTC. Protein: CSATHKRDLYEQYF.

The table lists this clonotype with many counts. The chain has TRBV7-9 and TRBJ2-2; D might be TRBD1 (6 bases). Per the germline V gene, CDR1 is SEHNR and CDR2 is FQNEAQ (reference sequence). The CDR3 is made up of 15 amino acids. With 5 bases removed from V and 6 bases from J, the gap between germline ends came to 16 bases. CDR3 amino acids: CASSPPTGLAGELFF. The CDR3 DNA reads as TGTGCCAGCAGCCCACCAACAGGGCTGGCCGGGGAGCTGTTTTTT.

This clonotype has a count of ten or more. The chain joins TRBV7-3 to TRBJ2-2; no reliable D call. Per the germline V gene, CDR1 is SGHTA and CDR2 is FQGTGA. The CDR3 is made up of 14 amino acids. V was shortened by 2 bases and J by 1 base, with 5 bases between the two germline ends. The CDR3 region has the DNA TGTGCCAGCAGCTTACAACAGAACACCGGGGAGCTGTTTTTT. Residues: CASSLQQNTGELFF.

This clonotype was found many times. This chain links TRBV28 with TRBJ2-6; TRBD1 matches 7 bases. Trimming removed 6 bases from V and 0 bases from J; junction bases left unmatched: 8. This CDR3 contains 17 residues. From germline, CDR1 is MDHEN and CDR2 SYDVKM. The CDR3 sequence is CASSLTGYSSGANVLTF. In DNA form, the CDR3 reads TGTGCCAGCAGCCTGACAGGGTACTCCTCTGGGGCCAACGTCCTGACTTTC.

This clonotype was found many times. The gene calls are TRBV5-1 and TRBJ2-3; 7 positions agree with TRBD1. CDR3 length: 14 amino acids. The germline V gene has CDR1 SGHRS and CDR2 YFSETQ. V lost 3 bases and J lost 1; bases outside the gene matches: 2. CDR3 amino acids: CASSSGGGTDTQYF. The CDR3 DNA is TGCGCCAGCAGCTCAGGGGGAGGCACAGATACGCAGTATTTT. Drawing the rest from reference TRBV5-1 and TRBJ2-3, the complete variable domain is KAGVTQTPRYLIKTRGQQVTLSCSPISGHRSVSWYQQTPGQGLQFLFEYFSETQRNKGNFPGRFSGRQFSNSRSEMNVSTLELGDSALYLCASSSGGGTDTQYFGPGTRLTVL.